One and the same sample provided the 28 T cell receptor beta chains below, sequenced in a study of T cell clonality in common variable immunodeficiency. Only in-frame clones appear in the TCRdb table, and some are missing; sequencing was by immunoSEQ multiplex PCR. Singletons are absent from the sample, which has tens of thousands of clones. The material sequenced was peripheral blood mononuclear cells. The receptors derive from a person between 18 and 75 years old in good health.

This clone was seen ten or more times. It is unclear where the CDR3 begins or ends on the DNA, so no DNA is shown, and the CDR3 is as TCRdb lists it. The rearrangement joins TRBV7-8 to TRBJ2-1; the table names TRBD1-2, a call not compared with the DNA. Germline V lookup: CDR1 SGHVS, CDR2 FQNEAQ. The CDR3 is 16 amino acids long, termini counted. Here the CDR3 reads CASSSSAATSRGEQFF.

This clone was seen repeatedly, ten times or more. The read falls 3 residues short of the CDR3 end, and the missing part is taken from the germline J gene. This rearrangement joins TRBV9 to TRBJ2-1; D is undetermined. V was shortened by 0 bases and J by 5 bases, with 12 bases between the two germline ends. CDR1 and CDR2 (germline): SGDLS, YYNGEE. The CDR3 loop spans 15 amino acids. Partial CDR3 DNA: TGTGCCAGCAGCGTAGAGATCCTTAGCCACAATGAG. It encodes CASSVEILSHNE. The entire CDR3 is CASSVEILSHNEQFF.

This clone occurred many times. The read ends 3 residues early relative to the CDR3; the germline J gene fills the gap. The J gene is TRBJ1-2, the V gene TRBV29-1, with TRBD1 identical over 8 bases. V shed 7 bases and J 4 bases; nucleotides not matched to a gene: 5. CDR3 length: 12 residues. Germline values: CDR1 SQVTM, CDR2 ANQGSEA. This CDR3 reads CSASTGVYGYTF. The part of the CDR3 DNA that was read is TGCAGCGCTTCGACAGGGGTCTATGGC. Full variable domain (remainder filled in from reference TRBV29-1 and TRBJ1-2): SAVISQKPSRDICQRGTSLTIQCQVDSQVTMMFWYRQQPGQSLTLIATANQGSEATYESGFVIDKFPISRPNLTFSTLTVSNMSPEDSSIYLCSASTGVYGYTFGSGTRLTVV.

This clone was seen repeatedly, ten times or more. The read finishes 3 residues shy of the CDR3 end, and the germline J gene is used to complete it. The rearrangement links TRBV12-3 or TRBV12-4 to TRBJ2-3, with D tentatively TRBD1 (6 bases). Trimming removed 3 bases from V and 4 bases from J, with 8 bases in between. This CDR3 spans 13 amino acids. The CDR3 bases that were read are TGTGCCAGCAGTTTCCAGGGGTCAGATACG. Its translation is CASSFQGSDT. In full, the CDR3 is CASSFQGSDTQYF.

This clone was detected many times. The read terminates 3 residues before the CDR3 end, so the remaining end is supplied by the germline J gene. The rearrangement joins TRBV19 to TRBJ1-3, with a possible D match to TRBD1 (5 bases). V was trimmed by 8 bases and J by 1 base, leaving 9 bases between them. CDR3 length: 13 amino acids. Germline values: CDR1 LNHDA, CDR2 SQIVND (reference sequence). The covered CDR3 bases are TGTGCCAGTGAGCAGGGTTCTGGAAACACC. This encodes CASEQGSGNT. The entire CDR3 reads CASEQGSGNTIYF.

This clone was detected ten times or more. The sequence runs out 3 residues before the end of the CDR3; the remainder is reconstructed from the germline J gene. The chain employs TRBV19 and TRBJ2-2; TRBD2 matches at 8 bases. The germline CDR1 and CDR2 sequences are LNHDA and SQIVND (reference sequence). The V gene end was trimmed by 3 bases and the J gene end by 1 base; junction bases not matched to a gene: 1. The CDR3 length is 15 residues. The CDR3 bases that were read are TGTGCCAGTAGTATTACTAGCGGGAACACCGGGGAG. It translates to CASSITSGNTGE. The CDR3 as a whole reads CASSITSGNTGELFF.

This clone was counted at least ten times. The read gets to within 3 residues of the CDR3 end, and the germline J gene fills in the rest. The rearrangement links TRBV19 to TRBJ1-3, with D perhaps TRBD1 (6 bases). The germline gives CDR1 LNHDA, CDR2 SQIVND (reference sequence). This CDR3 comprises 15 residues. Deletions cut 2 bases from V and 8 bases from J, with 16 bases between. CDR3 loop: CASSIQGTRLDTIYF. CDR3 bases read: TGTGCCAGTAGTATACAGGGGACCAGGTTGGACACC.

This clone was recorded many times. The observed sequence ends 3 residues before the CDR3 terminus, with the missing tail filled in from the germline J gene. The chain links TRBV7-9 to TRBJ2-7, with a possible D match to TRBD1 (6 bases). The V end was cut by 3 bases, the J end by 3 bases, with 15 bases between. CDR3 size: 15 residues. Germline lookup yields CDR1 SEHNR and CDR2 FQNEAQ (reference sequence). The sequenced CDR3 bases are TGTGCCAGCAGCTTGGCTTCAGGGGAATTCTACGAG. Its protein product is CASSLASGEFYE. From start to end, the CDR3 is CASSLASGEFYEQYF.

This clone was found many times. The CDR3 end falls 3 residues outside the read, so it is completed with the germline J gene. The rearrangement joins TRBV30 to TRBJ1-6; TRBD1 matches at 8 bases. With V trimmed by 3 bases and J by 8 bases, 3 bases remained unmatched. The V gene's germline CDR1 is GTSNPN and CDR2 SVGIG (reference sequence). This CDR3 is 13 amino acids long. CDR3 DNA, as far as it was read: TGTGCCTGGAGACAACAGGGGGATTCACCC. Residues: CAWRQQGDSP. The full CDR3 protein reads CAWRQQGDSPLHF.

As concerns this clone: One junction end does not reproduce the germline sequence, and a read error may be involved. The read comes to an end 3 residues before the CDR3 does, leaving the germline J gene to fill in the end. The sample has other DNA sequences that encode this CDR3 too. This chain links TRBV5-1 with TRBJ1-3, with 10 bases matching TRBD1. CDR3 length: 15 amino acids. Germline CDR1 and CDR2: SGHRS and YFSETQ. The CDR3 sequence is CASSPGQGLRNTIYF. The sequenced CDR3 bases are TGCGCCAGCAGCCCGGGACAGGGGCTTAGAAACACG. The full variable domain, rest sourced from reference TRBV5-1 and TRBJ1-3, is KAGVTQTPRYLIKTRGQQVTLSCSPISGHRSVSWYQQTPGQGLQFLFEYFSETQRNKGNFPGRFSGRQFSNSRSEMNVSTLELGDSALYLCASSPGQGLRNTIYFGEGSWLTVV.

This clone was found many times. The read is 3 residues too short to cover the CDR3 end, so that end is filled in from the germline J gene. The chain is built from TRBV20-1 and TRBJ2-5, with 15 bases aligning to TRBD2. Germline V gives CDR1 DFQATT, CDR2 SNEGSKA (reference sequence). Trimming at V came to 5 bases and at J to 5 bases, leaving 6 bases not matched to a gene. The CDR3 extends over 15 amino acids. CDR3 region: CSADRTSGRGETQYF. Partial CDR3 DNA: TGCAGTGCTGACCGGACTAGCGGGAGGGGGGAGACC.

This clone was counted ten times or more. The read halts 3 residues ahead of the CDR3 end, with the missing end drawn from the germline J gene. This chain joins TRBV2 and TRBJ2-1; the D gene is possibly TRBD1 (6 bases). Trimming cost V 5 bases and J 2 bases, with 13 bases left between them. CDR1 and CDR2 from the germline V gene are SNHLY and FYNNEI. This CDR3 is 15 amino acids long. The DNA read from the CDR3 is TGTGCCAGCAGTTACAGGGTGGGGGCCTACAATGAG. It specifies CASSYRVGAYNE. In full, the CDR3 reads CASSYRVGAYNEQFF.

This clone has at least ten counts. The observed sequence ends 3 residues before the CDR3 terminus, with the missing tail filled in from the germline J gene. The genes are TRBV19 and TRBJ1-2; maybe TRBD1 (6 bases). Germline CDR1 is LNHDA and CDR2 is SQIVND (reference sequence). The CDR3 loop spans 15 amino acids. Trimming stripped 7 bases from V and 5 bases from J, with 20 bases between. Incomplete CDR3 DNA: TGTGCCAGTACCATAATCCGCACAGGGTCGTATGGC. It specifies CASTIIRTGSYG. The CDR3, in full, reads CASTIIRTGSYGYTF.

This clone came up many times. The read terminates 3 residues before the CDR3 end, so the remaining end is supplied by the germline J gene. The chain uses TRBV18 and TRBJ2-1, with D perhaps matching TRBD1 (5 bases). The CDR3 runs 14 residues. Trimming stripped 2 bases from V and 5 bases from J, with 10 bases between. Germline CDR1 reads KGHSH; CDR2 reads LQKENI. The CDR3 sequence: CASSPSGFDNEQFF. The sequenced part of the CDR3 DNA is TGTGCCAGCTCACCATCAGGGTTCGACAATGAG.

Many counts were recorded for this clone. The read falls 3 residues short of the CDR3 end, and the missing part is taken from the germline J gene. This chain connects TRBV30 to TRBJ1-5, with D possibly being TRBD1 (6 bases). Germline CDR1 and CDR2: GTSNPN and SVGIG (reference sequence). Trimming stripped 2 bases from V and 4 bases from J, with 18 bases between. The CDR3 runs 16 residues. CDR3: CAWSRYGGQPNQPQHF. CDR3 DNA (partial): TGTGCCTGGAGTAGGTATGGGGGCCAGCCAAATCAGCCC.

This clone appeared many times. The read ends 3 residues before the CDR3 terminus; that terminus is restored from the germline J gene. The chain joins TRBV7-2 to TRBJ2-2; D is perhaps TRBD2 (5 bases). The CDR3 is made up of 15 amino acids. Trimming shortened V by 3 bases and J by 2 bases, and 10 bases separated the two germline ends. Germline assignment: CDR1 SGHTA and CDR2 FQGNSA. CDR3 sequence reads: CASSFKRVNTGELFF. CDR3 bases read: TGTGCCAGCAGCTTTAAGAGGGTAAACACCGGGGAG.

This clone was counted between two and nine times. The read terminates 3 residues before the CDR3 end, so the remaining end is supplied by the germline J gene. The chain uses TRBV19 and TRBJ1-1; 7 bases align to TRBD1. The V segment lost 6 bases and the J segment 5 bases; nucleotides outside the gene matches: 6. CDR1 LNHDA and CDR2 SQIVND come from the germline V gene (reference sequence). The length of the CDR3 is 13 residues. The DNA read from the CDR3 is TGTGCCAGTAGAGGGGGCACGATAACTGAA. Translated: CASRGGTITE. The full CDR3 reads CASRGGTITEAFF.

This clone was detected ten times or more. The read ends 3 residues early relative to the CDR3; the germline J gene fills the gap. V usage is TRBV20-1 and J usage is TRBJ1-6, with 9 bases identical to TRBD1. Germline V gene sequence: CDR1 DFQATT, CDR2 SNEGSKA (reference sequence). There are 15 residues in the CDR3. The trim removed 3 bases at V and 9 bases at J, leaving 9 bases unmatched. The CDR3 protein is CSASSGTGNLSPLHF. Incomplete CDR3 DNA: TGCAGTGCTAGTTCCGGGACAGGGAATCTTTCACCC.

In this sample, this clone turned up many times. The read terminates 3 residues ahead of where the CDR3 ends, so the germline J gene completes it. This rearrangement joins TRBV20-1 to TRBJ1-5; possibly TRBD1 for D (6 bases). Germline V gives CDR1 DFQATT, CDR2 SNEGSKA (reference sequence). V was clipped by 5 bases and J by 6 bases, with 14 bases between them. The CDR3 spans 13 residues. The sequenced CDR3 bases are TGCAGTGCTCAGAGAGGGGGGGCTCAGCCC. Amino acid sequence: CSAQRGGAQP. The complete CDR3 reads CSAQRGGAQPQHF.

The sample holds many counts of this clone. The read finishes 3 residues shy of the CDR3 end, and the germline J gene is used to complete it. The chain joins TRBV19 to TRBJ1-2, with 7 bases identical to TRBD1. CDR1 is LNHDA, CDR2 SQIVND, per germline (reference sequence). Trimming took 3 bases from V and 5 from J; bases not matched to a gene: 6. The CDR3 extends over 14 amino acids. The covered CDR3 bases are TGTGCCAGTAGTATCCAATCAGGGGGGTATGGC. This translates into CASSIQSGGYG. The full CDR3 protein reads CASSIQSGGYGYTF.

This clone has just a few counts. Relative to the germline gene, one junction end is altered; a read error may explain this. Sequencing ends 3 residues short of the CDR3 end; the germline J gene provides the rest. Other DNA sequences in the sample encode the same CDR3. The rearrangement uses TRBV6-1 and TRBJ1-3; D might be TRBD1 (6 bases). CDR3 length: 16 amino acids. Germline loops: CDR1 MNHNS, CDR2 SASEGT. Here the CDR3 reads CASSAKSGVSGNTIYF. The covered CDR3 bases are TGTGCCAGCAGTGCCAAATCAGGGGTCTCTGGAAACACA.

This clone was seen repeatedly, ten times or more. Sequencing ends 3 residues short of the CDR3 end; the germline J gene provides the rest. J is TRBJ2-1 and V is TRBV2; D perhaps matches TRBD1 (5 bases). Trimming cost V 3 bases and J 3 bases, with 12 bases left between them. The V gene's germline CDR1 is SNHLY and CDR2 FYNNEI. The CDR3 loop spans 15 amino acids. CDR3 sequence reads: CASSDEDTRYNEQFF. The CDR3 DNA, read in part, is TGTGCCAGCAGTGATGAGGACACCCGCTACAATGAG. Full variable domain (missing parts from reference TRBV2 and TRBJ2-1): EPEVTQTPSHQVTQMGQEVILRCVPISNHLYFYWYRQILGQKVEFLVSFYNNEISEKSEIFDDQFSVERPDGSNFTLKIRSTKLEDSAMYFCASSDEDTRYNEQFFGPGTRLTVL.

This clone was recorded many times. With the read ending 3 residues before the CDR3 end, the germline J gene is used to fill in that end. The V and J genes are TRBV7-2 and TRBJ2-7; D may be TRBD2 (6 bases). CDR1 SGHTA and CDR2 FQGNSA come from the germline V gene. V lost 1 base to trimming and J lost 3 bases, with 13 bases between them. There are 15 residues in the CDR3. CDR3 DNA, as far as it was read: TGTGCCAGCAGCTTAGGATCGGGGGAAGGCTACGAG. Its protein product is CASSLGSGEGYE. In full, the CDR3 reads CASSLGSGEGYEQYF.

This clone has just a few counts. The CDR3 DNA, read in part, is TGTGCCAGCAGCCCGCGACTGGTTGTGCTTGAGACT. It specifies CASSPRLVVLET. The entire CDR3 sequence reads CASSPRLVVLETQYF. The chain joins TRBV11-2 to TRBJ2-4, with D uncertain. The read ends 3 residues early relative to the CDR3; the germline J gene fills the gap. In germline, CDR1 is SGHAT, CDR2 FQNNGV. This CDR3 region has 15 residues.

The table lists this clone with many counts. The CDR3 end lies 3 residues beyond the end of the read and is filled in from the germline J gene. This chain joins TRBV18 and TRBJ2-2; 7 nucleotides match TRBD1. From germline, CDR1 is KGHSH and CDR2 LQKENI. The CDR3 has 17 residues. With 6 bases clipped from V and 2 bases from J, the junction kept 12 bases outside the gene matches. The CDR3 DNA, read in part, is TGTGCCAGCTCCCGGGACAGTACCCGAGTAAACACCGGGGAG. It codes for CASSRDSTRVNTGE. The entire CDR3 sequence reads CASSRDSTRVNTGELFF.

Points on this clone: The read comes to an end 3 residues before the CDR3 does, leaving the germline J gene to fill in the end. The rearrangement joins TRBV18 to TRBJ2-2; 9 nucleotides agree with TRBD1. CDR3 length equals 17 residues. Germline V gene data show CDR1 as KGHSH and CDR2 as LQKENI. The CDR3 here is CASSGGQGRSYNSPLFF. The covered CDR3 bases are TGTGCCAGCTCGGGAGGACAGGGGAGGTCCTATAATTCACCG.

This clone was recorded many times. Coverage ceases 3 residues before the CDR3 finishes, and the germline J gene fills in the end. The gene calls are TRBV2 and TRBJ2-5; D remains ambiguous. The germline gives CDR1 SNHLY, CDR2 FYNNEI. The CDR3 has 14 residues. The ends were cut back, 4 bases at V and 2 bases at J, with 11 bases in the middle. CDR3 DNA (partial): TGTGCCAGCAGTGTTGGGCAGTTACAAGAGACC. Translating gives CASSVGQLQET. The entire CDR3 is CASSVGQLQETQYF.

At least ten counts were recorded for this clone. The read finishes 3 residues shy of the CDR3 end, and the germline J gene is used to complete it. This chain links TRBV7-9 with TRBJ1-1, with D tentatively TRBD1 (5 bases). The CDR3 length is 15 residues. The ends were cut back, 5 bases at V and 0 bases at J, with 13 bases in the middle. CDR1 is SEHNR, CDR2 FQNEAQ, per germline (reference sequence). CDR3 sequence reads: CASSQVAGMNTEAFF. The sequenced part of the CDR3 DNA is TGTGCCAGCAGCCAGGTCGCAGGGATGAACACTGAA. The variable domain in full, with the rest retrieved from reference TRBV7-9 and TRBJ1-1, is DTGVSQNPRHKITKRGQNVTFRCDPISEHNRLYWYRQTLGQGPEFLTYFQNEAQLEKSRLLSDRFSAERPKGSFSTLEIQRTEQGDSAMYLCASSQVAGMNTEAFFGQGTRLTVV.